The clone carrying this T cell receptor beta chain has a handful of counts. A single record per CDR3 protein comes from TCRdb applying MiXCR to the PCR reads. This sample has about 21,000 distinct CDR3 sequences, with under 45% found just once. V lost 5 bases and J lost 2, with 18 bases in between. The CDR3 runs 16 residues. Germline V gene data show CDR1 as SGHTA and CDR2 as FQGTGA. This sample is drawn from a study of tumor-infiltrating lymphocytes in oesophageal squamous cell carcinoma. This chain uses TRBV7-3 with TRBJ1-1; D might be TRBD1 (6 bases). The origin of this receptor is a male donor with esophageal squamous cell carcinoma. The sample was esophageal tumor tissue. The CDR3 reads CASSPGAGVSNTEAFF. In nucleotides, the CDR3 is TGTGCCAGCAGCCCTGGGGCAGGGGTTAGCAACACTGAAGCTTTCTTT.